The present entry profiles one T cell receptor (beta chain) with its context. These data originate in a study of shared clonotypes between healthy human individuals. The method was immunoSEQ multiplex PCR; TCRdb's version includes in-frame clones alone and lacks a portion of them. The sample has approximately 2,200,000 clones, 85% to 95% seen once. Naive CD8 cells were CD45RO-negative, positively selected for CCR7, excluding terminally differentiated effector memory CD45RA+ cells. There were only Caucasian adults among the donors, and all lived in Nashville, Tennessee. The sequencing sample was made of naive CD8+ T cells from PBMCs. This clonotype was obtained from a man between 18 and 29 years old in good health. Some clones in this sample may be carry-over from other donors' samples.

CDR3 nucleotides: TGCGCCAGCAGCCAAGTCCTAGCACCCTACGAGCAGTACTTC. Amino acids: CASSQVLAPYEQYF. The V call is TRBV4-1, the J call TRBJ2-7, with D tentatively TRBD2 (5 bases). Germline loops: CDR1 MGHRA, CDR2 YSYEKL. The V and J ends lost 1 base and 2 bases respectively, with 9 bases between them. The CDR3 length is 14 residues.